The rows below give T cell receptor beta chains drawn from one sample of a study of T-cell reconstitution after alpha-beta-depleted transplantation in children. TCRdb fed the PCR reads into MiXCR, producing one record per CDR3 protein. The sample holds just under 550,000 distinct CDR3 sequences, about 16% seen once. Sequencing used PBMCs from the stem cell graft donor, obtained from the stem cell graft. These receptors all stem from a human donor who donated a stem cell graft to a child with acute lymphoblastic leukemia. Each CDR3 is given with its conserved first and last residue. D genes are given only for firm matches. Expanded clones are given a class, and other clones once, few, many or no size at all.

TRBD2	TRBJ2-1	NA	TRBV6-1	TGTGCCAGCAGGGAGAGAAGAGGGGATGTAGGGACTAAGCGCTCCTACAATGAGCAGTTCTTC	CASRERRGDVGTKRSYNEQFF
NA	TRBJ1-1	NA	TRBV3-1	TGTGCCAGCAGCCAAGAACCGAGGGAAGGGGCTGAAGCTTTCTTT	CASSQEPREGAEAFF
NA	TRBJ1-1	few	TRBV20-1	TGCAGTGAAGGAGGGGCAAAGGCTGAAGCTTTCTTT	CSEGGAKAEAFF
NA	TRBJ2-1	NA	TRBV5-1	TGCGCCAGCAGCTGGGCGACAGGCTACAATGAGCAGTTCTTC	CASSWATGYNEQFF
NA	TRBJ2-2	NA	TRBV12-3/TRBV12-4	TGTGCCAGCAGTCACAGGGCGCAGAACACCGGGGAGCTGTTTTTT	CASSHRAQNTGELFF
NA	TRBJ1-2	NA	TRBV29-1	TGCAGCGTTGAATCCGGCCGGGGAAGAGGGGGAAAGGATGGCTACACCTTC	CSVESGRGRGGKDGYTF
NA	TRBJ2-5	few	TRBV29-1	TGCAGCGTTGAACTAACACCGGAGACCCAGTACTTC	CSVELTPETQYF
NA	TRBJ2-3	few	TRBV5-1	TGCGCCAGCAGCCCCCTTCCGTCGGATACGCAGTATTTT	CASSPLPSDTQYF
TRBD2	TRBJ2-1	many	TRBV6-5	TGTGCCACTACTAGCGGTTACAATGAGCAGTTCTTC	CATTSGYNEQFF
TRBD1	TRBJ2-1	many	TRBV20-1	TGCAGTGCTTTGACAGGGTCCTACAATGAGCAGTTCTTC	CSALTGSYNEQFF
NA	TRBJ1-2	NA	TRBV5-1	TGCGCCAGCAGCTTCTCCCCCGCCTCAGGCTATGGCTACACCTTC	CASSFSPASGYGYTF
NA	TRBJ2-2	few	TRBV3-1	TGTGCCAGCTCCCAGGTATCAGGGTTGGCCGGGGAGCTGTTTTTT	CASSQVSGLAGELFF
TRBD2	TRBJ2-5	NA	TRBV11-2	TGTGCCAGCAGCTTAGATCCCGGGACTAGGGGGGAGACCCAGTACTTC	CASSLDPGTRGETQYF
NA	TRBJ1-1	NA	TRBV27	TGTGCCAGCATTTTCCAGGGGAGTGTGAACACTGAAGCTTTCTTT	CASIFQGSVNTEAFF
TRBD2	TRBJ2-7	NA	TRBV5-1	TGCGCCAGCAGCGAGGGACTAGCGGGAGGGCCATTTATCGACGAGCAGTACTTC	CASSEGLAGGPFIDEQYF
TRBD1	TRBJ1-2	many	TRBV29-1	TGCAGCGTTGGAGGGGACAGTTCACAGGGCTACACCTTC	CSVGGDSSQGYTF
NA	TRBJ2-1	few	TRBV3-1	TGTGCCAGCAGCCAAGCCAGCCCTTCGTTTTGGTTCTTC	CASSQASPSFWFF
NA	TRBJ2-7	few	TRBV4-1	TGCGCCAGCAGCCAAGGTGGGGGAGAGCAGTACTTC	CASSQGGGEQYF
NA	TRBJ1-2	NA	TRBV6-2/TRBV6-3	TGTGCCAGCAGTTGGCCTGGGCCCCGCTACACCTTC	CASSWPGPRYTF
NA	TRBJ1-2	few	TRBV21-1	TGTGCCAGCAGCAAAGATGTCTGGATACCCACTAACTATGGCTACACCTTC	CASSKDVWIPTNYGYTF
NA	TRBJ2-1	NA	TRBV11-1	TGTGCCAGCAGCTCCGAGGGGTCACCCTACAATGAGCAGTTCTTC	CASSSEGSPYNEQFF
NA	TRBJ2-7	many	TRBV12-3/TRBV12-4	TGTGCCAGCAGTTTAGCGCCAGGAGCCTACGAGCAGTACTTC	CASSLAPGAYEQYF
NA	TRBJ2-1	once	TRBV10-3	TGTGCCATCACCGCGTACAATGAGCAGTTCTTC	CAITAYNEQFF
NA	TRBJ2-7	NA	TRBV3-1	TGTGCCAGCAGCCAAGGTCCGAACGAGCAGTACTTC	CASSQGPNEQYF
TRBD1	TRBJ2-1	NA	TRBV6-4	TGTGCCAGCAGTGACGTTTTCAGGGGGCGCGATGAGCAGTTCTTC	CASSDVFRGRDEQFF
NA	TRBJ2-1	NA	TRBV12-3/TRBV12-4	TGTGCCAGCGGCCCCTCGTGGTTCTTC	CASGPSWFF
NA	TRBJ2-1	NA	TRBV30	TGTGCCTGGAGTGACCCCCCAAAATCCCGGGACCGCTGGGCGGCTTCCTACAATGAGCAGTTCTTC	CAWSDPPKSRDRWAASYNEQFF
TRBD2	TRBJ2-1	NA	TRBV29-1	TGCAGCGTTCGAGCGGGAGGCAGCAATGAGCAGTTCTTC	CSVRAGGSNEQFF
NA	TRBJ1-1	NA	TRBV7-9	TGTGCCAGCAGCGCTTCGCAGGGCTCGAACACTGAAGCTTTCTTT	CASSASQGSNTEAFF
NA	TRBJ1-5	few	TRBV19	TGTGCCAGTGAGGGCCCCCATCGACCCCAGCATTTT	CASEGPHRPQHF
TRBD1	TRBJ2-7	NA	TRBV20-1	TGCAGTGCCGGGACAGGGGTCTACGAGCAGTACTTC	CSAGTGVYEQYF
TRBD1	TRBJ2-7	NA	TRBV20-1	TGCAGTGCTACTCCGGGACAGGGATACGAGCAGTACTTC	CSATPGQGYEQYF
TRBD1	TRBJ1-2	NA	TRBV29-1	TGCAGCGTTGATCGCTCGGGGACAGGAGGGGTTGGCTACACCTTC	CSVDRSGTGGVGYTF
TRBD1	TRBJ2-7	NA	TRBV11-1	TGTGCCAGCACCCTAGGGGTGGGGCAGGGGGATTTGGGCCAAACCTACGAGCAGTACTTC	CASTLGVGQGDLGQTYEQYF
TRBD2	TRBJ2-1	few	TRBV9	TGTGCCAGCAGCGAGCAGGGATCAGGACTAGCCCATGAGCAGTTCTTC	CASSEQGSGLAHEQFF
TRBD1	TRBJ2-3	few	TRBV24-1	TGTGCCACCAGTCCCGGGACAGGGGAGGCAGATACGCAGTATTTT	CATSPGTGEADTQYF
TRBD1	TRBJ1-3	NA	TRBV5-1	TGCGCCAGCAGCGAACAGGGGAACCCTGGAAACACCATATATTTT	CASSEQGNPGNTIYF
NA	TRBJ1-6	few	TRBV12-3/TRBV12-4	TGTGCCAGCAGTTGGGGCGGAGATAATTCACCCCTCCACTTT	CASSWGGDNSPLHF
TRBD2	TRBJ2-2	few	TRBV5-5	TGTGCCAGCAGCTTGGAGAATGGGGAGGGCGGGGAGCTGTTTTTT	CASSLENGEGGELFF
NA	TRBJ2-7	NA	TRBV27	TGTGCCAGTCTCCCTCATTCGGACCTTTCCCCCAACGAGCAGTACTTC	CASLPHSDLSPNEQYF
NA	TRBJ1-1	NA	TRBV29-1	TGCAGCGTTGACCCAGGGCACACTGAAGCTTTCTTT	CSVDPGHTEAFF
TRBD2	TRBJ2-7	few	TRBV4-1	TGCGCCAGCAGCCACCCCTCGGCGGGAGGGCTATACGAGCAGTACTTC	CASSHPSAGGLYEQYF
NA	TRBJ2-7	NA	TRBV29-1	TGCAGCGTTGAGCTCTCCTACGAGCAGTACTTC	CSVELSYEQYF
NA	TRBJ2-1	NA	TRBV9	TGTGCCAGCAGCGTAATAGGGGGAGATGAGCAGTTCTTC	CASSVIGGDEQFF
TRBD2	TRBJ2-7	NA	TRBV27	TGTGCCAGCAGTTCCGACTGGACTAGCGCGAACTACGAGCAGTACTTC	CASSSDWTSANYEQYF
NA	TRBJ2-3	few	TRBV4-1	TGCGCCAGCAGCCACCGACAGGATCCAGATACGCAGTATTTT	CASSHRQDPDTQYF
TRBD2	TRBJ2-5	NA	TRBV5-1	TGCGCCAGCAGCTTCGGTAATAGCGGGGGACAAGAGACCCAGTACTTC	CASSFGNSGGQETQYF
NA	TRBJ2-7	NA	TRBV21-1	TGTGCCAGCAGCAAAAGGTTAGGGGACAGCTCCTACGAGCAGTACTTC	CASSKRLGDSSYEQYF
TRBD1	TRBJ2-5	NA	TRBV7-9	TGTGCCAGCAGATCTGGGACAGGGATTCAAGAGACCCAGTACTTC	CASRSGTGIQETQYF
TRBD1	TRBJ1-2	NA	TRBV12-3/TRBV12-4	TGTGCCAGCAGTTTGAGAGCAGGGGGCCACTATGGCTACACCTTC	CASSLRAGGHYGYTF
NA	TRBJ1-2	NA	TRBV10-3	TGTGCCATCAGGTCGGAGCGGTTGGGCCCCTATGGCTACACCTTC	CAIRSERLGPYGYTF